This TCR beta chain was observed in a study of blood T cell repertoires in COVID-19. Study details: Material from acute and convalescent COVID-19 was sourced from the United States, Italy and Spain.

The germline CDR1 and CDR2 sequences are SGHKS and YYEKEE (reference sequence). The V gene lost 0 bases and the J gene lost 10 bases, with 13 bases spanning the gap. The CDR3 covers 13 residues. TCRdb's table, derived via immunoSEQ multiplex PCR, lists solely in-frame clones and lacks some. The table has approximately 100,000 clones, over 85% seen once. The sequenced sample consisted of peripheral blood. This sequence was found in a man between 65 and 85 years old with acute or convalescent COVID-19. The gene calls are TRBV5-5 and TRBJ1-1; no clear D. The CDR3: CASSLVSVPAAFF. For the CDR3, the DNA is TGTGCCAGCAGCTTGGTGAGTGTACCCGCAGCTTTCTTT.